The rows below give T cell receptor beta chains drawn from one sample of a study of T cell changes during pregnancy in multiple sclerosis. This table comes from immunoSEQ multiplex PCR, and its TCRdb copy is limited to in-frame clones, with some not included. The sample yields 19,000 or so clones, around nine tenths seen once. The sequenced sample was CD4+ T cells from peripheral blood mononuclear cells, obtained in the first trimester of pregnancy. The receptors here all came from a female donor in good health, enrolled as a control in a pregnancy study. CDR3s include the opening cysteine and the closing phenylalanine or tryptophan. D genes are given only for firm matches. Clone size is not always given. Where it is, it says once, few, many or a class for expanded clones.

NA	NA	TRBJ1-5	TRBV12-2	CASRLTPGQGGSNQPQHF	TGTGCAAGTCGCCTGACCCCGGGACAGGGGGGAAGCAATCAGCCCCAGCATTTT
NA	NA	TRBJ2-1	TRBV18	CASLPPIGGEQFF	TGTGCCAGCTTACCCCCTATAGGGGGTGAGCAGTTCTTC
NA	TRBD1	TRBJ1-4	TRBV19	CASSRAGTGREKLFF	TGTGCCAGTAGTAGGGCCGGGACAGGACGCGAAAAACTGTTTTTT
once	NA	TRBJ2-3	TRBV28	CASTERGTDTQYF	TGTGCCAGCACGGAGCGGGGCACAGATACGCAGTATTTT
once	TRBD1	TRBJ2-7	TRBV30	CAWSVHRGTGIKRTRYEQYF	TGTGCCTGGAGTGTCCACCGCGGGACAGGGATAAAACGGACGAGGTACGAGCAGTACTTC
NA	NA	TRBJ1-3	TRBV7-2	CASSFGVSGNTIYF	TGTGCCAGCAGCTTCGGAGTCTCTGGAAACACCATATATTTT
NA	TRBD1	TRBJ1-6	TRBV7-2	CASSWGQGNSPLHF	TGTGCCAGCAGCTGGGGACAGGGGAATTCACCCCTCCACTTT
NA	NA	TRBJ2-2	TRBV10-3	CAIRDWETNTGELFF	TGTGCCATCAGAGATTGGGAGACAAACACCGGGGAGCTGTTTTTT
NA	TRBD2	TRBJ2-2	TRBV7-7	CASSSLREGATGELFF	TGTGCCAGCAGCTCGCTGCGGGAGGGCGCCACCGGGGAGCTGTTTTTT
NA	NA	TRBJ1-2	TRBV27	CASSPAGAVNGYTF	TGTGCCAGCAGCCCGGCGGGGGCAGTAAATGGCTACACCTTC
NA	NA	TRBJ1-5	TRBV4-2	CASSHEDQGSNQPQHF	TGTGCCAGCAGCCATGAGGACCAGGGAAGTAATCAGCCCCAGCATTTT
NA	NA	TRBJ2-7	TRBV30	CAWIGDPPSYEQYF	TGTGCCTGGATAGGAGACCCTCCCTCCTACGAGCAGTACTTC
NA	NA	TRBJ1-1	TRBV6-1	CASREGDRRGTEAFF	TGTGCCAGCCGGGAAGGAGATAGGCGGGGTACTGAAGCTTTCTTT
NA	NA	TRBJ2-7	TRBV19	CASSVLQGYEQYF	TGTGCCAGTAGTGTACTACAGGGCTACGAGCAGTACTTC
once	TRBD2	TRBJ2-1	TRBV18	CASSPIGLAGGNEQFF	TGTGCCAGCTCACCGATTGGGCTAGCGGGAGGCAATGAGCAGTTCTTC
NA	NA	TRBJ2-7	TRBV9	CASSVLGGRDEQYF	TGTGCCAGCAGCGTCTTGGGGGGTCGGGACGAGCAGTACTTC
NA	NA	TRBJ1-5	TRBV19	CASSIGLSVNQPQHF	TGTGCCAGTAGTATAGGTCTCAGCGTTAATCAGCCCCAGCATTTT
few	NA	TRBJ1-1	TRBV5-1	CASSSGQNTEAFF	TGCGCCAGCAGCTCTGGACAGAACACTGAAGCTTTCTTT
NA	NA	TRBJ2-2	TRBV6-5	CASRARGSGELFF	TGTGCCAGCCGGGCCAGGGGATCCGGGGAGCTGTTTTTT
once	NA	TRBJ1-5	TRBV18	CASSLGRGSPNQPQHF	TGTGCCAGCTCACTGGGCAGGGGTTCCCCCAATCAGCCCCAGCATTTT
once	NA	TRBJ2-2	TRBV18	CASSPLGLINTGELFF	TGTGCCAGCTCACCCCTAGGCCTCATAAACACCGGGGAGCTGTTTTTT
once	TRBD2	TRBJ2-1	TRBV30	CAWSPWLGGGGNEQFF	TGTGCCTGGAGCCCTTGGCTGGGGGGGGGTGGGAATGAGCAGTTCTTC
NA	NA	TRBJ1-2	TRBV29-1	CSVEAGLNYGYTF	TGCAGCGTTGAAGCAGGGCTCAACTATGGCTACACCTTC
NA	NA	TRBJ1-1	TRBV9	CASSVTLRRENTEAFF	TGTGCCAGCAGCGTAACCTTGAGGCGGGAGAACACTGAAGCTTTCTTT
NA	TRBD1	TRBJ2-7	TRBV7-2	CASSLGRRQGLDEQYF	TGTGCCAGCAGCTTAGGTCGGAGACAGGGGTTGGACGAGCAGTACTTC
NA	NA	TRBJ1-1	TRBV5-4	CASTLGPTGKAFF	TGTGCCAGCACCCTAGGCCCTACAGGCAAAGCTTTCTTT
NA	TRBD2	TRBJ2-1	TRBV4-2	CASSQDPPSGRIYEQFF	TGTGCCAGCAGCCAAGACCCGCCTAGCGGGAGAATCTATGAGCAGTTCTTC
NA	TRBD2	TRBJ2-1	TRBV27	CASSLGGGASYNEQFF	TGTGCCAGCAGTTTAGGCGGGGGGGCTTCCTACAATGAGCAGTTCTTC
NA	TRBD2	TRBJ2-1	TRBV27	CASSPNGGGNEQFF	TGTGCCAGCAGTCCCAATGGCGGGGGGAATGAGCAGTTCTTC
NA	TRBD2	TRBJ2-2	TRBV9	CASSVEAVGGGTGELFF	TGTGCCAGCAGCGTAGAGGCAGTGGGGGGGGGTACCGGGGAGCTGTTTTTT
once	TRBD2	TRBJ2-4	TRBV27	CASSLWAGVAKNIQYF	TGTGCCAGCAGTTTGTGGGCGGGAGTAGCCAAAAACATTCAGTACTTC
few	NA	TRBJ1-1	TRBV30	CAWSVFGGNTEAFF	TGTGCCTGGAGTGTATTCGGGGGGAACACTGAAGCTTTCTTT
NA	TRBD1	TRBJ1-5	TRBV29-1	CSVATGGGQPQHF	TGCAGCGTTGCCACAGGGGGAGGACAGCCCCAGCATTTT
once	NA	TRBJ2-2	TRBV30	CAWGRGGTGELFF	TGTGCCTGGGGACGGGGAGGCACCGGGGAGCTGTTTTTT
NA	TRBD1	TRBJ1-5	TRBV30	CAWSVGTGTGENQPQHF	TGTGCCTGGAGTGTAGGGACCGGGACAGGGGAGAATCAGCCCCAGCATTTT
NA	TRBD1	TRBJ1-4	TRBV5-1	CASSLTGGNEKLFF	TGCGCCAGCAGCTTGACAGGGGGGAATGAAAAACTGTTTTTT